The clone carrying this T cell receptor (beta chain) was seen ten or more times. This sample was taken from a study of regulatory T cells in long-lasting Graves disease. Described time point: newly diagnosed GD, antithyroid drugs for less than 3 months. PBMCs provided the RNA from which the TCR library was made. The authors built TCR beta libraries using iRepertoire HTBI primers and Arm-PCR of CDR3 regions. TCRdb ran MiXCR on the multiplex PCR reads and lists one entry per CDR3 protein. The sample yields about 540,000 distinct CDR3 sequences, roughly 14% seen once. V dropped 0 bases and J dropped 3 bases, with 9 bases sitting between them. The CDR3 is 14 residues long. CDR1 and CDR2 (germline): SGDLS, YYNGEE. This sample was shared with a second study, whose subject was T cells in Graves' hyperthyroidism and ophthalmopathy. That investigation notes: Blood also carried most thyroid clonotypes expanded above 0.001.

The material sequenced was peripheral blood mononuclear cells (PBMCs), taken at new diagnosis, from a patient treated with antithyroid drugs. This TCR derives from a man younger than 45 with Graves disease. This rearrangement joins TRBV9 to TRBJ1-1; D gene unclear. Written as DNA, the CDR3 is TGTGCCAGCAGCGTAGTTGAGGGAGACACTGAAGCTTTCTTT. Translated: CASSVVEGDTEAFF. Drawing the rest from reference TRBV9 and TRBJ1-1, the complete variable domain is DSGVTQTPKHLITATGQRVTLRCSPRSGDLSVYWYQQSLDQGLQFLIQYYNGEERAKGNILERFSAQQFPDLHSELNLSSLELGDSALYFCASSVVEGDTEAFFGQGTRLTVV.